A selection of T cell receptor beta chains follows, all from one sample in a study of radiation and T cells in renal cell carcinoma. The table came from immunoSEQ multiplex PCR; TCRdb's copy has only in-frame clones and leaves some out. The sample has some 150,000 clones; around 90% are singletons. Sequenced here: blood, sampled from a patient whose treatment included radiotherapy and nephrectomy. All receptors derive from a woman aged 50 to 60 with renal cell carcinoma. CDR3s include the opening cysteine and the closing phenylalanine or tryptophan. D genes are given only for firm matches.

D | V | length | CDR3
- | TRBV4-2 | 15 | CASSQVTRVPDTQYF
- | TRBV7-3 | 14 | CASIFSGSSYEQYF
TRBD1 | TRBV7-6 | 15 | CASSLGTGGNEKLFF
- | TRBV6-5 | 11 | CASGPSQPQHF
- | TRBV4-2 | 18 | CASSQDRQAFTYNSPLHF
- | TRBV7-3 | 14 | CASSHGVEGTEAFF
- | TRBV18 | 15 | CASSLWDDPNYGYTF
- | TRBV11-2 | 14 | CASTLGGAKNIQYF
- | TRBV10-3 | 13 | CAIRTDSYYGYTF
- | TRBV15 | 13 | CATSRPGDYGYTF
- | TRBV6-1 | 17 | CASSGAGDAASNQPQHF
- | TRBV7-9 | 15 | CASSRREVRGTEAFF
TRBD2 | TRBV9 | 16 | CASSPRLAGIYNEQFF
- | TRBV30 | 12 | CAWSDQGEPLHF
TRBD1 | TRBV7-9 | 14 | CASSLTGGNQPQHF
- | TRBV7-6 | 14 | CASSQDGTTREQYF
- | TRBV4-1 | 14 | CASSPLQRGTEAFF
- | TRBV6-5 | 15 | CASSPQAGGPGELFF
TRBD2 | TRBV10-2 | 14 | CAIGPGLAVYEQYF